The 14 T cell receptor beta chains below all came from one sample that was sequenced in a study of blood T cell repertoires in COVID-19. TCRdb's copy holds only in-frame clones and misses some; the assay was immunoSEQ multiplex PCR. The table has some 200,000 clones, around 84% seen once. Sequenced: peripheral blood. The receptors originated from a woman over 75 with COVID-19, enrolled during active disease.

Turning to this clone: Germline is not matched at one junction end, which may reflect a read error. The chain couples TRBV15 to TRBJ1-1, with D possibly being TRBD1 (6 bases). The germline V gene has CDR1 LNHNV and CDR2 YYDKDF (reference sequence). The CDR3 has 18 residues. The CDR3 loop is CATSRSGGPAQRDTEVFF. The CDR3 DNA is TGTGCCACCAGCAGATCGGGGGGCCCTGCCCAGAGGGACACTGAAGTTTTCTTT.

This clone was picked up one time. This chain connects TRBV28 to TRBJ2-7; perhaps TRBD2 as D (5 bases). V was shortened by 5 bases and J by 6 bases, with 11 bases between the two germline ends. CDR1 and CDR2 from the germline V gene are MDHEN and SYDVKM. The CDR3 sequence is 12 residues long. CDR3 in amino acids: CASSGPRGEQYF. CDR3 bases: TGTGCCAGCAGTGGGCCCCGGGGCGAGCAGTACTTC.

As regards this clone: In the same sample, other DNA sequences code for this CDR3. This chain uses TRBV6-5 with TRBJ1-1, with no clear D. V dropped 6 bases and J dropped 1 base, with 9 bases sitting between them. The CDR3 consists of 13 residues. Germline assignment: CDR1 MNHEY and CDR2 SVGAGI. The CDR3 nucleotides are TGTGCCAGCAGCTCAACAGAGAACACTGAAGCTTTCTTT. Amino acids: CASSSTENTEAFF.

V and J are TRBV6-6 and TRBJ1-1; weak D call: TRBD1 (6 bases). V was clipped by 6 bases and J by 1 base, with 18 bases between them. Germline V CDR1 and CDR2: MNHNY, SVGAGI (reference sequence). The CDR3 sequence is 16 residues long. The CDR3 here is CASRKQGFPSNTEAFF. CDR3 nucleotide sequence: TGTGCCAGCAGAAAGCAGGGGTTTCCTTCGAACACTGAAGCTTTCTTT.

The rearrangement links TRBV24-1 to TRBJ2-3, with TRBD1 as a possible D gene (5 bases). The CDR3 is made up of 16 amino acids. Germline CDR1 and CDR2: KGHDR and SFDVKD. V was trimmed by 4 bases and J by 0 bases, leaving 13 bases between them. This chain's CDR3 is CATSEWGPTSTDTQYF. CDR3 coding DNA: TGTGCCACCAGTGAATGGGGCCCAACCAGCACAGATACGCAGTATTTT.

The chain combines TRBV2 with TRBJ1-5; D remains ambiguous. Germline V gene lookup returns CDR1 SNHLY and CDR2 FYNNEI. The V end lost 7 bases, the J end lost 6 bases, and 13 bases lay between the germline ends. The CDR3 contains 13 residues. CDR3 amino acids: CASTSEGGQPQHF. The CDR3 DNA reads as TGTGCCAGCACCAGCGAGGGAGGTCAGCCCCAGCATTTT.

V usage is TRBV5-6 and J usage is TRBJ1-1, with D possibly being TRBD1 (6 bases). This CDR3 contains 15 residues. The germline V gene has CDR1 SGHDT and CDR2 YYEEEE. V was cut by 5 bases and J by 0 bases, with 14 bases left in between. Written as DNA, the CDR3 is TGTGCCAGCAGGGAAGGAAACAGGGTGAACACTGAAGCTTTCTTT. This gives the protein CASREGNRVNTEAFF.

The chain is built from TRBV18 and TRBJ1-2; TRBD1 might be the D (5 bases). V was pared by 2 bases and J by 9 bases, with 22 bases between. The CDR3 extends over 16 amino acids. Germline V gene lookup returns CDR1 KGHSH and CDR2 LQKENI. In DNA, the CDR3 is TGTGCCAGCTCACCAGGCCAGGGCCCCTCATCTCTGAGCTACACCTTC. Encoded protein: CASSPGQGPSSLSYTF.

The chain is built from TRBV12-3 or TRBV12-4 and TRBJ2-7; perhaps TRBD1 as D (7 bases). Trimming removed 5 bases from V and 7 bases from J, with 15 bases in between. The CDR3 contains 13 residues. The CDR3 DNA is TGTGCCAGCAGTCAATCCCAGGGGGGTGAGCAGTACTTC. This codes for CASSQSQGGEQYF.

On this clone: This same CDR3 is encoded by further DNA sequences in the sample. The V and J genes are TRBV6-5 and TRBJ1-1; no definite D call. The CDR3 loop spans 14 amino acids. Trimming cost V 2 bases and J 4 bases, with 11 bases left between them. CDR1 and CDR2 from the germline V gene are MNHEY and SVGAGI. The CDR3 DNA follows: TGTGCCAGCAGTTACCCCGGTGGTGGCACTGAAGCTTTCTTT. This sequence encodes CASSYPGGGTEAFF.

The rearrangement uses TRBV6-5 and TRBJ1-3; 7 positions match TRBD1. CDR1 is MNHEY, CDR2 SVGAGI, per germline. The CDR3 is 14 residues long. The trim removed 6 bases at V and 4 bases at J, leaving 6 bases unmatched. In DNA form, the CDR3 reads TGTGCCAGCAGGTTAGGGGGCCCCGGAAACACCATATATTTT. Its translation is CASRLGGPGNTIYF.

The V gene is TRBV6-2 or TRBV6-3, the J gene TRBJ1-4; 7 bases are shared with TRBD1. V was clipped by 2 bases and J by 8 bases; unmatched bases: 5. The V gene's germline CDR1 is MNHEY and CDR2 SVGEGT. This CDR3 comprises 14 residues. Here the CDR3 DNA reads TGTGCCAGCAGTTACGACAGGGTTGGAGAAAAACTGTTTTTT. Translating it yields CASSYDRVGEKLFF.

The V and J genes are TRBV2 and TRBJ1-1; unclear D gene. Trimming took off 9 bases at V and 3 bases at J, with 14 bases between the two ends. Germline V CDR1 and CDR2: SNHLY, FYNNEI. This CDR3 contains 13 residues. CDR3 sequence: CARSLRGYTEAFF. The CDR3 DNA reads TGTGCCAGATCGCTACGAGGATACACTGAAGCTTTCTTT. The full variable domain, its missing parts supplied by reference TRBV2 and TRBJ1-1, is EPEVTQTPSHQVTQMGQEVILRCVPISNHLYFYWYRQILGQKVEFLVSFYNNEISEKSEIFDDQFSVERPDGSNFTLKIRSTKLEDSAMYFCARSLRGYTEAFFGQGTRLTVV.

This sequence joins TRBV3-1 (or the pseudogene TRBV3-2) and TRBJ2-1; TRBD2 agrees at 11 bases. J lost 3 bases, V lost 5 bases, and 6 bases had no gene match. Per germline, CDR1 LGHDT and CDR2 YNNKEL (reference sequence). The CDR3 loop spans 16 amino acids. The CDR3 protein is CASSTSSGGLYNEQFF. CDR3 coding DNA: TGTGCCAGCAGCACCTCTAGCGGGGGGCTCTACAATGAGCAGTTCTTC.